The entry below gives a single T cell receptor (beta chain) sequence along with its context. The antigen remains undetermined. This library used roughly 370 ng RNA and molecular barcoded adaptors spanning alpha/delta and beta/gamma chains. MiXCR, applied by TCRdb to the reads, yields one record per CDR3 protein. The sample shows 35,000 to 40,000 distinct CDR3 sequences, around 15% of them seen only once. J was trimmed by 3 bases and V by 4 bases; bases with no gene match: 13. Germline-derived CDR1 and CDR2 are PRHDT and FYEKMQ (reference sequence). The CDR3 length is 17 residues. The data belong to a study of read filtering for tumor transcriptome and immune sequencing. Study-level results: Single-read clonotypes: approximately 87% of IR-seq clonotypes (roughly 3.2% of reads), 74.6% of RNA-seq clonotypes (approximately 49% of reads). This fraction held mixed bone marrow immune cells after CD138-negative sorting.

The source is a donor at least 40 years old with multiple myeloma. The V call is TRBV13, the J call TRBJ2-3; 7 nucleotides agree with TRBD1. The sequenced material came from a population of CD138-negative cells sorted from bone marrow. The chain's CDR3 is CASSSRNPGTATDTQYF. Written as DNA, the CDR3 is TGTGCCAGCAGCTCGAGGAATCCCGGGACAGCGACAGATACGCAGTATTTT.